The clone carrying this T cell receptor beta chain was counted a few times. Germline lookup yields CDR1 MNHEY and CDR2 SVGEGT. V was pared by 4 bases and J by 1 base, with 22 bases between. The CDR3 totals 19 residues. The source of the sample is a study of T-cell reconstitution after alpha-beta-depleted transplantation in children. Using unique molecular identifiers, the investigators prepared the TCRbeta library. A single record per CDR3 protein comes from TCRdb applying MiXCR to the PCR reads. The sample includes over 150,000 distinct CDR3 sequences, approximately 6.8% of them seen just once. The receptor was isolated from a human donor who donated a stem cell graft to a child with Wiskott-Aldrich syndrome. The sequenced sample was PBMCs from the stem cell graft donor, obtained from the stem cell graft. The chain employs TRBV6-2 or TRBV6-3 and TRBJ2-2; no definite D call. CDR3 coding DNA: TGTGCCAGCAGTTGGACCACGGGTGTCGGTACCCAGAACACCGGGGAGCTGTTTTTT. This translates into CASSWTTGVGTQNTGELFF.